Shown below are 31 T cell receptor beta chains from a single sample sequenced in a study of shared clonotypes between healthy human individuals. The data were produced by immunoSEQ multiplex PCR, yet TCRdb's version contains in-frame clones alone and is incomplete. The sample holds about 1.5 million clones, around 95% seen once. Specimen: naive CD4+ T cells sorted from blood. Subset meaning: CD45RA+ positively selected. These receptors were collected from a man under 40 in good health.

The chain combines TRBV6-5 with TRBJ1-2; D call uncertain. The CDR3 runs to 14 residues. Between the trimmed V and J ends, which lost 0 bases and 4 bases, there was a span of 9 bases. Germline CDR1 reads MNHEY; CDR2 reads SVGAGI. CDR3 in DNA: TGTGCCAGCAGTTACTCGGACGGACCCTATGGCTACACCTTC. Amino acids: CASSYSDGPYGYTF.

V and J are TRBV4-1 and TRBJ2-2; D is perhaps TRBD2 (5 bases). V was trimmed by 5 bases and J by 5 bases, leaving 15 bases between them. The CDR3 is 15 residues long. CDR1 and CDR2 (germline): MGHRA, YSYEKL. This chain's CDR3 is CASSSRYSGTGELFF. The CDR3 bases are TGCGCCAGCAGCTCCAGATATTCGGGAACCGGGGAGCTGTTTTTT.

The V call is TRBV28, the J call TRBJ1-2, with D possibly TRBD1 on 5 matching bases. The CDR3 has 12 amino acids. With 5 bases removed from V and 5 bases from J, the gap between germline ends came to 9 bases. CDR1 and CDR2 from the germline V gene are MDHEN and SYDVKM. The CDR3 sequence is CASSVGAYGYTF. The CDR3 DNA reads as TGTGCCAGCAGTGTCGGGGCTTATGGCTACACCTTC.

The chain joins TRBV27 to TRBJ1-2, with 10 positions matching TRBD1. J was trimmed by 6 bases and V by 5 bases; bases with no gene match: 6. The CDR3 extends over 14 amino acids. The V gene's germline CDR1 is MNHEY and CDR2 SMNVEV (reference sequence). The CDR3 region has the DNA TGTGCCAGCAGTGGTGGGGGGACAGGGGATGGCTACACCTTC. Its protein product is CASSGGGTGDGYTF.

V usage is TRBV5-1 and J usage is TRBJ2-7; 14 nucleotides match TRBD2. The CDR3 runs 18 residues. Germline V gene sequence: CDR1 SGHRS, CDR2 YFSETQ. Germline trimming cut 0 bases from V and 0 bases from J; bases unmatched to any gene: 5. The chain's CDR3 is CASSLVGLAGGGSYEQYF. Written as DNA, the CDR3 is TGCGCCAGCAGCTTGGTAGGACTAGCGGGAGGAGGCTCCTACGAGCAGTACTTC.

Concerning this clone itself: Other DNA sequences of this sample code for an identical CDR3. The DNA for the CDR3 is TGCAGTGCTAGGATAAGAGAGACCCAGTACTTC. It specifies CSARIRETQYF. The V call is TRBV20-1, the J call TRBJ2-5; D is uncertain. The CDR3 consists of 11 residues. V was trimmed by 3 bases and J by 4 bases, leaving 6 bases between them. Looked up from germline, CDR1 is DFQATT and CDR2 is SNEGSKA (reference sequence).

The CDR3 spells CATSFLTSGDTQYF. The CDR3 nucleotides read TGTGCCACCAGCTTTCTGACTAGCGGCGATACGCAGTATTTT. V usage is TRBV15 and J usage is TRBJ2-3; 9 nucleotides agree with TRBD2. Losses at the gene ends were 5 bases for V and 6 bases for J; bases not matched to a gene: 6. CDR3 size: 14 residues. The germline V gene encodes CDR1 LNHNV and CDR2 YYDKDF (reference sequence). The full variable domain, its missing parts supplied by reference TRBV15 and TRBJ2-3, is DAMVIQNPRYQVTQFGKPVTLSCSQTLNHNVMYWYQQKSSQAPKLLFHYYDKDFNNEADTPDNFQSRRPNTSFCFLDIRSPGLGDTAMYLCATSFLTSGDTQYFGPGTRLTVL.

The chain joins TRBV11-3 to TRBJ2-1, with D perhaps matching TRBD2 (6 bases). The V end was cut by 1 base, the J end by 5 bases, with 15 bases between. Germline V gene lookup returns CDR1 SGHNT and CDR2 YENEEA. The CDR3 is 16 amino acids. This chain's CDR3 is CASSLVVASAHNEQFF. In DNA form, the CDR3 reads TGTGCCAGCAGCTTAGTGGTGGCTAGCGCTCACAATGAGCAGTTCTTC.

The rearrangement joins TRBV7-2 to TRBJ2-7; D unclear. Trimming shortened V by 1 base and J by 2 bases, and 12 bases separated the two germline ends. The length of the CDR3 is 15 residues. Germline assignment: CDR1 SGHTA and CDR2 FQGNSA. The CDR3 DNA sequence: TGTGCCAGCAGCTTAGATGTAGGAGTGACCTACGAGCAGTACTTC. It codes for CASSLDVGVTYEQYF.

The chain couples TRBV29-1 to TRBJ1-1; no definite D call. CDR1 and CDR2 from the germline V gene are SQVTM and ANQGSEA. The CDR3 consists of 11 residues. The germline V and J ends were trimmed by 5 bases and 1 base, with 5 bases remaining between them. CDR3 residues: CSVNTNTEAFF. The CDR3 DNA follows: TGCAGCGTTAACACGAACACTGAAGCTTTCTTT. The variable domain in full, with the rest retrieved from reference TRBV29-1 and TRBJ1-1, is SAVISQKPSRDICQRGTSLTIQCQVDSQVTMMFWYRQQPGQSLTLIATANQGSEATYESGFVIDKFPISRPNLTFSTLTVSNMSPEDSSIYLCSVNTNTEAFFGQGTRLTVV.

The chain uses TRBV28 and TRBJ1-4; 7 bases align to TRBD1. The CDR3 covers 15 residues. Per the germline V gene, CDR1 is MDHEN and CDR2 is SYDVKM. V was pared by 5 bases and J by 7 bases, with 10 bases of the junction left unmatched. The CDR3 nucleotides read TGTGCCAGCAGTGTCCCCGGGACAGCCAGTGAAAAACTGTTTTTT. This encodes CASSVPGTASEKLFF.

The chain has TRBV5-5 and TRBJ2-5; 9 bases fit TRBD2. This CDR3 is built from 15 residues. Germline V lookup: CDR1 SGHKS, CDR2 YYEKEE (reference sequence). The junction had 5 bases not matched to a gene; V was cut back by 1 base and J by 4 bases. The CDR3 sequence: CASSLLAGNGETQYF. As DNA, the CDR3 is TGTGCCAGCAGCTTGCTAGCGGGGAATGGAGAGACCCAGTACTTC.

To note about this clone: Other DNA sequences in this specimen translate into the identical CDR3. The chain employs TRBV6-5 and TRBJ2-7, with D maybe TRBD2 (5 bases). CDR1 and CDR2 (germline): MNHEY, SVGAGI. The CDR3 has 14 residues. V lost 0 bases and J 1 base, leaving 7 bases between the germline ends. The CDR3 DNA follows: TGTGCCAGCAGTTACTCGAGGGATTCCTACGAGCAGTACTTC. Translated: CASSYSRDSYEQYF.

The gene calls are TRBV11-3 and TRBJ2-3; D is ambiguous. CDR1 and CDR2 (germline): SGHNT, YENEEA. The CDR3 covers 14 residues. V lost 5 bases to trimming and J lost 4 bases, with 13 bases between them. This CDR3 reads CASSPMRWPDTQYF. CDR3 DNA sequence: TGTGCCAGCAGCCCAATGAGATGGCCAGATACGCAGTATTTT.

The V and J genes are TRBV7-8 and TRBJ1-1; no reliable D call. Germline-derived CDR1 and CDR2 are SGHVS and FQNEAQ. The V gene lost 1 base and the J gene lost 6 bases, with 15 bases spanning the gap. This CDR3 spans 15 amino acids. The CDR3 nucleotides read TGTGCCAGCAGCTTAGTCGGCAGTTCCCCGCCTGAAGCTTTCTTT. Translated: CASSLVGSSPPEAFF.

Worth noting for this clone: The identical CDR3 is also encoded by other nucleotide sequences in the sample. V gene TRBV6-1 combines with J gene TRBJ1-2; D may be TRBD1 (5 bases). The CDR3 contains 12 residues. CDR1 MNHNS and CDR2 SASEGT come from the germline V gene. V was trimmed by 4 bases and J by 4 bases, leaving 7 bases between them. CDR3 in amino acids: CASSAGSYGYTF. The CDR3 DNA follows: TGTGCCAGCAGTGCAGGGAGCTATGGCTACACCTTC.

V gene TRBV18 combines with J gene TRBJ2-7; D gene ambiguous. The CDR3 totals 16 residues. Trimming removed 3 bases at V and 0 bases at J, with 15 bases between. Germline V lookup: CDR1 KGHSH, CDR2 LQKENI. The CDR3 nucleotides are TGTGCCAGCTCACCTGCTACCAGACCCGGCTCCTACGAGCAGTACTTC. Translated, it gives CASSPATRPGSYEQYF.

The chain uses TRBV5-5 and TRBJ2-7; D possibly uses TRBD1 or TRBD2 (6 bases each). Germline V gene data show CDR1 as SGHKS and CDR2 as YYEKEE (reference sequence). There are 16 residues in the CDR3. Trimming cost V 4 bases and J 2 bases, with 19 bases left between them. The CDR3 nucleotides read TGTGCCAGCAGCGGGGGGCACAGGGACAATCCCTACGAGCAGTACTTC. Its translation: CASSGGHRDNPYEQYF.

This rearrangement joins TRBV6-6 to TRBJ2-7; D possibly matches TRBD1 or TRBD2 (5 bases each). CDR1 is MNHNY, CDR2 SVGAGI, per germline (reference sequence). The CDR3 totals 13 residues. The ends were cut back, 7 bases at V and 1 base at J, with 11 bases in the middle. CDR3 amino acids: CASTGWGSYEQYF. The CDR3 DNA follows: TGTGCCAGCACCGGCTGGGGGTCCTACGAGCAGTACTTC.

The chain is built from TRBV18 and TRBJ1-1; D not certain. The V and J ends lost 2 bases and 4 bases respectively, with 14 bases between them. Per germline, CDR1 KGHSH and CDR2 LQKENI. This CDR3 spans 15 amino acids. The CDR3 DNA follows: TGTGCCAGCTCACCAACCTTCGGGGAGGGCACTGAAGCTTTCTTT. This sequence encodes CASSPTFGEGTEAFF.

The CDR3 bases are TGTGCCAGCAGTTTACAGTTTCTGGGGACACGGTTAACCGGGGAGCTGTTTTTT. This sequence encodes CASSLQFLGTRLTGELFF. The V gene is TRBV27, the J gene TRBJ2-2; D is possibly TRBD1 (6 bases). There are 18 residues in the CDR3. Germline V lookup: CDR1 MNHEY, CDR2 SMNVEV (reference sequence). Trimming took off 2 bases at V and 5 bases at J, with 21 bases between the two ends.

The rearrangement joins TRBV7-2 to TRBJ2-7; 14 nucleotides match TRBD2. Germline CDR1 reads SGHTA; CDR2 reads FQGNSA. J was trimmed by 4 bases and V by 5 bases; bases with no gene match: 10. The CDR3 spans 17 residues. In DNA form, the CDR3 reads TGTGCCAGCAGCCTAAGACTAGCGGGAGGGCCGGTTTACGAGCAGTACTTC. This sequence encodes CASSLRLAGGPVYEQYF.

The V call is TRBV15, the J call TRBJ2-3, with 9 bases lining up with TRBD1. J lost 3 bases, V lost 7 bases, and 17 bases had no gene match. This CDR3 contains 18 residues. Germline-derived CDR1 and CDR2 are LNHNV and YYDKDF (reference sequence). CDR3 residues: CATTTGTGLGLGTDTQYF. In DNA form, the CDR3 reads TGTGCCACCACCACCGGGACAGGGTTAGGTCTCGGGACAGATACGCAGTATTTT.

The V gene is TRBV7-6, the J gene TRBJ1-1, with 8 nucleotides matching TRBD1. This CDR3 has 16 amino acids. The germline gives CDR1 SGHVS, CDR2 FNYEAQ. With 2 bases clipped from V and 0 bases from J, the junction kept 5 bases outside the gene matches. This CDR3 reads CASSLPGQGVNTEAFF. The CDR3 nucleotides read TGTGCCAGCAGCTTACCAGGACAGGGTGTGAACACTGAAGCTTTCTTT.

This chain connects TRBV18 to TRBJ2-1, with D perhaps matching TRBD1 (6 bases). The CDR3 length is 18 residues. Trimming removed 1 base from V and 7 bases from J, with 23 bases in between. Looked up from germline, CDR1 is KGHSH and CDR2 is LQKENI. The CDR3 protein is CASSPQVSTGPRGNEQFF. The CDR3 DNA follows: TGTGCCAGCTCACCACAGGTTTCAACAGGGCCGAGGGGGAATGAGCAGTTCTTC.

The J gene is TRBJ1-1, the V gene TRBV9; the D is unclear. CDR1 is SGDLS, CDR2 YYNGEE, per germline. This CDR3 is 14 amino acids long. V lost 3 bases, J lost 1 base, and 10 bases lay in between. The CDR3 protein is CASSAQTRNTEAFF. The CDR3 DNA sequence: TGTGCCAGCAGCGCCCAGACTCGGAACACTGAAGCTTTCTTT.

V gene TRBV5-1 combines with J gene TRBJ2-5; the match to TRBD1 covers 8 bases. Germline V CDR1 and CDR2: SGHRS, YFSETQ. V dropped 3 bases and J dropped 3; count of bases not matched to a gene: 7. The CDR3 has 15 residues. The CDR3 nucleotides are TGCGCCAGCAGCTGGATAGGACAGGGCGAAGAGACCCAGTACTTC. Protein: CASSWIGQGEETQYF.

The rearrangement uses TRBV10-3 and TRBJ2-1; TRBD2 agrees at 7 bases. V shed 3 bases and J 7 bases; nucleotides not matched to a gene: 3. Looked up from germline, CDR1 is ENHRY and CDR2 is SYGVKD. CDR3 length: 13 residues. The chain's CDR3 is CAISDLADNEQFF. DNA of the CDR3: TGTGCCATCAGTGACCTAGCGGATAATGAGCAGTTCTTC.

The chain links TRBV18 to TRBJ2-1; the match to TRBD2 covers 8 bases. Per the germline V gene, CDR1 is KGHSH and CDR2 is LQKENI. This CDR3 is 17 amino acids long. The V and J ends lost 4 bases and 9 bases, in that order; junction bases with no gene match: 17. CDR3 amino acids: CASSLQGSTGRAPEQFF. DNA for the CDR3: TGTGCCAGCTCACTACAGGGCTCTACCGGGAGGGCCCCTGAGCAGTTCTTC. Full variable domain (missing parts from reference TRBV18 and TRBJ2-1): NAGVMQNPRHLVRRRGQEARLRCSPMKGHSHVYWYRQLPEEGLKFMVYLQKENIIDESGMPKERFSAEFPKEGPSILRIQQVVRGDSAAYFCASSLQGSTGRAPEQFFGPGTRLTVL.

V and J are TRBV10-3 and TRBJ2-1, with 9 bases matching TRBD1. CDR1 and CDR2 from the germline V gene are ENHRY and SYGVKD. Trimming took 0 bases from V and 7 from J; bases not matched to a gene: 10. CDR3 length: 17 amino acids. The CDR3 sequence: CAISESRGQGRVNEQFF. CDR3 in DNA: TGTGCCATCAGTGAGTCGCGGGGACAGGGAAGGGTAAATGAGCAGTTCTTC.

The chain links TRBV19 to TRBJ2-2; 8 bases fit TRBD2. CDR1 and CDR2 (germline): LNHDA, SQIVND (reference sequence). CDR3 length equals 15 residues. The J segment lost 6 bases and the V segment lost 6 bases, leaving 9 bases of the junction unmatched. CDR3 DNA: TGTGCCAGTAGGCCGGGACTAGACTACCCCGGGGAGCTGTTTTTT. As protein: CASRPGLDYPGELFF.